This T cell receptor beta chain originates from a study of shared clonotypes between healthy human individuals (dated by TCRdb to 2018 to 2020). Regarding the study in general: Two women and a few men aged 18 to 49 years were included in the cohort. Per donor, three plates each were used for CD4 naive and CD4 memory, two for CD8 naive, and one for CD8 memory. To estimate repertoire size and how much clonotype sharing occurs between individuals, the study deeply sequenced the blood TCR repertoires of several healthy adults. Different laboratories and diverse techniques were used to prepare libraries and sequence TCR repertoires, to increase sequencing depth and limit assay-specific biases. Leukapheresis yielded between about 0.9 and 8.9 billion PBMCs per donor.

CD8 naive samples were obtained by positive selection for CCR7 among CD45RO-negative cells, yielding a CD45RA+CCR7+ population from which TemRA cells were excluded. Healthy HIV-negative adults with no recently reported acute infections or vaccinations were included as donors. Every donor was a Caucasian adult living in Nashville, Tennessee, USA. After blood collection by leukapheresis, PBMCs were isolated using Ficoll-Histopaque density gradient centrifugation and then cryopreserved in the vapor phase of liquid nitrogen. Analytical flow cytometry was used to check the purity and quantity of every magnetically sorted T cell population. From each sorted fraction, genomic DNA was isolated and quantified by UV absorbance on a Nanodrop 2000c. Using the deep immunoSEQ assay, multiplex PCR amplified TCR CDR3 regions from genomic DNA. For each cell subset, the extracted genomic DNA was distributed evenly across all wells of several immunoSEQ 96-well plates, and each plate served as one replicate. For sorted subsets, each replicate PCR was loaded with approximately 200 ng genomic DNA, equivalent to 25,000 to 35,000 T cell genomes. Purified libraries were measured with a Qubit 3.0 fluorometer, size-checked on a Bioanalyzer 2100, and measured again with the KAPA Library Quantification kit. Every immunoSEQ 96-well plate was sequenced on a dedicated single-read 150-cycle Illumina NextSeq 550 flow cell. Concerning the study's data processing: Because the immunoSEQ output held only junctional sequences and lacked quality scores, the filtering could not match the filtering applied to full-length reads. To assign V/J genes and CDR3, sequences were annotated against IMGT germline references using PyIR, a Python wrapper for IgBLAST v1.9. Any read was removed if the V/J assignment was weak (E-value above 1e-6), the CDR3 was missing, or the read contained stop codons, out-of-frame junctions, or ambiguous translated residues. V3J clonotypes were defined as sequences sharing an identical inferred V gene, J gene, and CDR3 amino acid sequence. The percentage overlap between two repertoires was calculated by dividing the number of shared unique clonotypes by the size of the smaller repertoire. Repertoire richness was assessed with RTK rarefaction, the Chao1 estimator, and Recon v2.1 estimates of unobserved clonotypes. Generation probabilities for all TCRbeta clonotypes obtained by the gDNA method from a handful of donors were computed using OLGA. The immuneACCESS repertoire file appears here via TCRdb, limited to in-frame rearrangements. These files lack a portion of the clones; in checked studies, under half of the deficit traces to unresolved V genes, and the cause of the others is not known. V and J calls and clone size are copied from that table; D and trimming were computed from the DNA. The sample table holds about 580,000 clones, of which roughly 98% were seen once. The ten largest account for roughly 0.29% of the sample.

As for this clone: Its antigen remains undetermined. The record has no base qualities; no much larger clone is one base away.

For CDR1 and CDR2, the germline V gene lists MDHEN and SYDVKM. The CDR3 starts with the cysteine, ends with the phenylalanine, and has 15 residues. The read is trimmed to its CDR3 DNA, 45 bases read in frame from base 1. V is clipped by 8 bases and J by 0 bases, and the sequence between their germline boundaries is 14 bases long. Study-level results and caveats: Because the study included only a small number of donors, the genetic and exposure-history diversity represented was limited. Rarefaction of sorted-subset datasets indicated incomplete sequencing despite the large sequencing depth. Sharing across a handful of donors was observed for 5% to 6.5% of naive CD4, about 4% of naive CD8, over 2% of memory CD4, and about 0.4% of memory CD8 clonotypes. Pairwise subsampling led to the expectation that sequencing depth would affect the degree of clonotype sharing among donors. Compared with non-shared clonotypes, clonotypes shared by all four sorted-subset donors had higher generation probabilities. Naive subsets generally had larger estimated clonotype richness than memory subsets. Sampling was restricted to blood, and TCR repertoires in tissue are likely to differ from TCR repertoires in blood.

The chain was built from TRBV28 and TRBJ2-1; the D segment is perhaps TRBD1 or TRBD2, each sharing 6 matched bases. Sequencing was done on a sample of naive CD8+ T cells sorted from blood. Taken with the paper, the label for cell subset or site translates to: CD45RA+CCR7+. The receptor was isolated from a man between 25 and 39 years old in good health. The DNA sequence is given as TGTGCCAGCCGCTTAGGGGGGAGCTCCTACAATGAGCAGTTCTTC. Its amino acids are CASRLGGSSYNEQFF. With the portions outside the CDR3 filled from the reference TRBV28 and TRBJ2-1 genes, the complete variable region becomes DVKVTQSSRYLVKRTGEKVFLECVQDMDHENMFWYRQDPGLGLRLIYFSYDVKMKEKGDIPEGYSVSREKKERFSLILESASTNQTSMYLCASRLGGSSYNEQFFGPGTRLTVL.